The 20 T cell receptor beta chains below all came from one sample that was sequenced in a study of beta chain features in type 1 diabetes. The authors reverse transcribed all of the isolated RNA, so sequencing captured expressed TCRB transcripts. The repertoire was sequenced with immunoSEQ multiplex PCR; TCRdb's copy has only in-frame clones and lacks some. The sample lists 140,000 to 150,000 clones, around 50% occurring once. Material for sequencing was Tregs from blood. The receptor set was obtained from a man younger than 35 in good health.

This clone has just a few counts. The J gene is TRBJ1-4, the V gene TRBV5-4; tentative D call: TRBD1 (6 bases). The CDR3 totals 17 residues. Germline V lookup: CDR1 SGHNT, CDR2 YYREEE (reference sequence). The ends were cut back, 0 bases at V and 0 bases at J, with 12 bases in the middle. The CDR3 DNA is TGTGCCAGCAGCTTGGCAAGCAGGGGAGCAACTAATGAAAAACTGTTTTTT. This translates into CASSLASRGATNEKLFF.

The rearrangement joins TRBV9 to TRBJ2-1, with D perhaps matching TRBD1 (5 bases). CDR1 is SGDLS, CDR2 YYNGEE, per germline. This CDR3 comprises 13 residues. Trimming took off 2 bases at V and 12 bases at J, with 15 bases between the two ends. The DNA for the CDR3 is TGTGCCAGCAGCGTCTTAATAGGTCAGGGGCAGTTCTTC. This sequence encodes CASSVLIGQGQFF.

The chain has TRBV4-1 and TRBJ2-5, with 15 bases identical to TRBD2. Germline CDR1 MGHRA, CDR2 YSYEKL. V dropped 4 bases and J dropped 5; count of bases not matched to a gene: 20. The CDR3 runs 21 residues. CDR3 sequence (DNA): TGCGCCAGCAGCCCCTCGAGAGCACAGCCGGGACTAGCGGGAGGCGGGGAGACCCAGTACTTC. Its protein product is CASSPSRAQPGLAGGGETQYF.

V is TRBV5-1 and J is TRBJ2-1, with 9 bases that match TRBD2. J lost 5 bases, V lost 7 bases, and 10 bases had no gene match. CDR1 is SGHRS, CDR2 YFSETQ, per germline. The CDR3 extends over 15 amino acids. The CDR3 protein is CASGLRLAGNNEQFF. In DNA, the CDR3 is TGCGCCAGCGGGCTTCGGCTAGCGGGGAACAATGAGCAGTTCTTC.

The chain carries TRBV7-2 and TRBJ2-7; the D gene is possibly TRBD2 (5 bases). CDR3 length: 12 residues. The germline gives CDR1 SGHTA, CDR2 FQGNSA. Between the trimmed V and J ends, which lost 6 bases and 0 bases, there was a span of 6 bases. CDR3 bases: TGTGCCAGCAGAGCGGACTCCTACGAGCAGTACTTC. The encoded protein is CASRADSYEQYF.

The rearrangement uses TRBV7-2 and TRBJ2-2; 9 nucleotides line up with TRBD1. Trimming removed 4 bases from V and 3 bases from J; junction bases left unmatched: 3. Germline V CDR1 and CDR2: SGHTA, FQGNSA. The CDR3 is made up of 15 amino acids. The CDR3 sequence is CASSSGQGYTGELFF. The CDR3 bases are TGTGCCAGCAGCTCGGGACAGGGTTACACCGGGGAGCTGTTTTTT.

V is TRBV30 and J is TRBJ2-1; D ambiguous. The ends were cut back, 2 bases at V and 0 bases at J, with 8 bases in the middle. The length of the CDR3 is 14 residues. Germline V gene lookup returns CDR1 GTSNPN and CDR2 SVGIG (reference sequence). The CDR3 protein is CAWSWRSSYNEQFF. Here the CDR3 DNA reads TGTGCCTGGAGTTGGCGGAGCTCCTACAATGAGCAGTTCTTC.

The chain couples TRBV19 to TRBJ1-5, with D perhaps TRBD1 (6 bases). CDR1 LNHDA and CDR2 SQIVND come from the germline V gene (reference sequence). V shed 3 bases and J shed 5 bases, with 8 bases lying between them. The CDR3 is 13 amino acids. The CDR3 sequence: CASSIYRDQPQHF. CDR3 nucleotide sequence: TGTGCCAGTAGTATCTACAGGGATCAGCCCCAGCATTTT.

This clone turned up a few times. V gene TRBV25-1 combines with J gene TRBJ2-2; 7 bases agree with TRBD1. There are 14 residues in the CDR3. The V gene end was trimmed by 7 bases and the J gene end by 6 bases; junction bases not matched to a gene: 8. CDR1 and CDR2 (germline): MGHDK, SYGVNS. The CDR3 sequence: CASTPGGGPGELFF. The DNA for the CDR3 is TGTGCCAGCACCCCAGGGGGTGGCCCCGGGGAGCTGTTTTTT. Supplemented by reference TRBV25-1 and TRBJ2-2, the full variable domain reads EADIYQTPRYLVIGTGKKITLECSQTMGHDKMYWYQQDPGMELHLIHYSYGVNSTEKGDLSSESTVSRIRTEHFPLTLESARPSHTSQYLCASTPGGGPGELFFGEGSRLTVL.

There are a few counts of this clone. This chain links TRBV7-2 with TRBJ1-2, with 10 bases identical to TRBD1. CDR1 is SGHTA, CDR2 FQGNSA, per germline. V lost 0 bases and J lost 6; bases outside the gene matches: 4. The CDR3 length is 15 residues. The CDR3 region is CASSLAVTGGDGYTF. DNA for the CDR3: TGTGCCAGCAGCTTAGCGGTGACAGGGGGCGATGGCTACACCTTC. The entire variable domain, with the rest obtained from reference TRBV7-2 and TRBJ1-2, is as follows: GAGVSQSPSNKVTEKGKDVELRCDPISGHTALYWYRQSLGQGLEFLIYFQGNSAPDKSGLPSDRFSAERTGGSVSTLTIQRTQQEDSAVYLCASSLAVTGGDGYTFGSGTRLTVV.

The gene calls are TRBV20-1 and TRBJ2-5; D gene uncertain. TRBJ2-7 matches the DNA end more closely, so the J call is doubtful. Germline V gives CDR1 DFQATT, CDR2 SNEGSKA (reference sequence). The CDR3 length is 11 residues. The CDR3 reads CSAVEVYEQYF. CDR3 coding DNA: TGCAGTGCGGTCGAAGTCTACGAGCAGTACTTC.

V is TRBV6-6 and J is TRBJ2-5, with TRBD1 identical over 10 bases. Judging by the DNA end, TRBJ2-7 fits better; the J call may be wrong. Germline CDR1 is MNHNY and CDR2 is SVGAGI (reference sequence). The CDR3 covers 15 residues. In nucleotides, the CDR3 is TGTGCCAGCAGTTCCGGACAGGGGGTAACCCACGAGCAGTACTTC. It translates to CASSSGQGVTHEQYF.

This sequence joins TRBV4-2 and TRBJ1-5; no firm D call. CDR3 size: 15 residues. From germline, CDR1 is LGHNA and CDR2 YNFKEQ. Trimming took 2 bases from V and 0 from J, leaving 8 bases between them. CDR3 nucleotides: TGTGCCAGCAGCCAAACATATCTTAGCAATCAGCCCCAGCATTTT. Translating it yields CASSQTYLSNQPQHF.

The genes are TRBV11-2 and TRBJ1-6; unclear D gene. Germline assignment: CDR1 SGHAT and CDR2 FQNNGV. The ends were cut back, 5 bases at V and 10 bases at J, with 12 bases in the middle. The CDR3 consists of 13 residues. The chain's CDR3 is CASSPSVNSPLHF. CDR3 sequence (DNA): TGTGCCAGCAGCCCATCAGTCAACTCACCCCTCCACTTT.

This rearrangement joins TRBV5-1 to TRBJ1-4; tentative D call: TRBD1 (5 bases). CDR1 is SGHRS and CDR2 is YFSETQ in the germline V gene. V was pared by 4 bases and J by 7 bases, with 14 bases between. CDR3 length: 14 residues. CDR3 nucleotides: TGCGCCAGCAGCCCCGGACGGGGGAGTGAAAAACTGTTTTTT. It is translated as CASSPGRGSEKLFF.

This CDR3 reads CASSPDGNYGYTF. DNA of the CDR3: TGTGCCAGCAGTCCCGACGGGAACTATGGCTACACCTTC. The chain recombines TRBV6-5 with TRBJ1-2; D gene uncertain. V lost 5 bases and J 2 bases, leaving 9 bases between the germline ends. This CDR3 spans 13 amino acids. The V gene's germline CDR1 is MNHEY and CDR2 SVGAGI.

The rearrangement joins TRBV7-2 to TRBJ1-2; D might be TRBD1 (5 bases). Germline assignment: CDR1 SGHTA and CDR2 FQGNSA. V lost 4 bases and J lost 3, with 15 bases in between. The length of the CDR3 is 15 residues. This CDR3 reads CASSSRSGTDYGYTF. DNA of the CDR3: TGTGCCAGCAGCTCCCGCTCAGGGACTGACTATGGCTACACCTTC.

This sequence joins TRBV6-5 and TRBJ1-3; D gene uncertain. CDR3 length equals 12 residues. V was shortened by 7 bases and J by 0 bases, with 4 bases between the two germline ends. The germline V gene has CDR1 MNHEY and CDR2 SVGAGI. The CDR3 DNA reads TGTGCCAGCACCGGCTCTGGAAACACCATATATTTT. Translating it yields CASTGSGNTIYF.

The chain joins TRBV10-3 to TRBJ2-5; the match to TRBD2 covers 12 bases. This CDR3 is 14 amino acids long. Germline CDR1 reads ENHRY; CDR2 reads SYGVKD. V lost 7 bases to trimming and J lost 4 bases; unmatched junction nucleotides: 4. The CDR3 DNA follows: TGTGCCATCAAGCCGGGACTAGCGGGAGAGACCCAGTACTTC. Encoded protein: CAIKPGLAGETQYF.

The chain is built from TRBV30 and TRBJ2-7, with D maybe TRBD2 (6 bases). Germline values: CDR1 GTSNPN, CDR2 SVGIG (reference sequence). V was cut by 0 bases and J by 7 bases, with 16 bases left in between. The CDR3 totals 14 residues. CDR3: CAWSVRRRVREQYF. In DNA form, the CDR3 reads TGTGCCTGGAGTGTCCGGCGGAGGGTACGTGAGCAGTACTTC.